The clone carrying this TCR beta chain showed up many times. What it recognizes is unknown. The data originate from a study of early T cells in non-severe SARS-CoV-2 infection. Study in general: Bulk RNA taken from unsorted whole blood was sequenced, leaving chains unpaired. Study-wide points: Anti-spike CD8 responses were favored by VDJdb matching, which missed private and CD4 specificities.

Attachment of unique molecular identifiers to individual cDNA molecules was performed. Each CDR3 protein gets one entry after TCRdb re-called the 5' RACE reads with MiXCR. The table lists around 63,000 distinct CDR3 sequences, approximately 12% of them singletons. The CDR3 totals 15 residues. CDR1 is KGHSH and CDR2 is LQKENI in the germline V gene. The germline V and J ends were trimmed by 3 bases and 1 base, with 10 bases remaining between them. The specimen sequenced was whole blood. The chain has TRBV18 and TRBJ2-1; D might be TRBD1 (6 bases). The receptor comes from an adult who was a healthcare worker with PCR-confirmed SARS-CoV-2 infection or an uninfected control (not recorded which). The CDR3 region is CASSPPDRSYNEQFF. DNA for the CDR3: TGTGCCAGCTCACCCCCGGACAGATCCTACAATGAGCAGTTCTTC.